The 8 T cell receptor beta chains in this list originate from one sample, sequenced in a study of T cells in narcolepsy. Only in-frame clones appear in the TCRdb table, and some are missing; sequencing was by immunoSEQ multiplex PCR. Here the sample spans under 35,000 clones, 75% to 90% being singletons. The material sequenced was memory (CD45RA-) CD4+ T cells from blood. The receptors here all came from a human donor in good health.

The chain has TRBV19 and TRBJ2-7, with D perhaps TRBD2 (6 bases). Per germline, CDR1 LNHDA and CDR2 SQIVND (reference sequence). V was cut by 6 bases and J by 6 bases, with 18 bases left in between. The CDR3 extends over 14 amino acids. CDR3 protein: CASSPGGSVREQYF. The CDR3 DNA is TGTGCCAGTAGCCCCGGAGGGTCAGTTCGCGAGCAGTACTTC.

The rearrangement joins TRBV11-3 to TRBJ2-2; tentatively, D is TRBD2 (7 bases). From germline, CDR1 is SGHNT and CDR2 YENEEA. V lost 5 bases, J lost 5 bases, and 18 bases lay in between. The CDR3 runs to 16 residues. The CDR3 region is CASSPGRRGGTGELFF. The CDR3 nucleotides read TGTGCCAGCAGCCCAGGACGCAGGGGAGGGACCGGGGAGCTGTTTTTT.

The table lists this clone with a few counts. CDR3 sequence reads: CASSQGLGSSYEQYF. The CDR3 coding sequence is TGCGCCAGCAGCCAAGGGCTTGGAAGCTCCTACGAGCAGTACTTC. The chain has TRBV4-3 and TRBJ2-7; no firm D call. The CDR3 covers 15 residues. Between the trimmed V and J ends, which lost 1 base and 0 bases, there was a span of 10 bases. Germline assignment: CDR1 LGHNA and CDR2 YSLEER.

This rearrangement joins TRBV6-1 to TRBJ1-3; 9 bases match TRBD1. V was clipped by 6 bases and J by 6 bases; unmatched bases: 9. CDR3 size: 15 residues. Germline-derived CDR1 and CDR2 are MNHNS and SASEGT. The CDR3 spells CASSAYRGRPNTIYF. CDR3 coding DNA: TGTGCCAGCAGCGCTTACAGGGGGCGCCCAAACACCATATATTTT.

J is TRBJ2-3 and V is TRBV6-6; TRBD1 matches at 8 bases. Trimming removed 7 bases from V and 1 base from J; junction bases left unmatched: 4. CDR1 is MNHNY and CDR2 is SVGAGI in the germline V gene (reference sequence). The length of the CDR3 is 14 residues. This CDR3 reads CASTRTGRTDTQYF. The CDR3 DNA sequence: TGTGCCAGCACCAGGACAGGGCGCACAGATACGCAGTATTTT.

This clone was observed a few times. This rearrangement joins TRBV5-1 to TRBJ1-2; D is unresolved. This CDR3 has 15 residues. Germline V gene sequence: CDR1 SGHRS, CDR2 YFSETQ. Between the trimmed V and J ends, which lost 4 bases and 0 bases, there was a span of 13 bases. CDR3 residues: CASSPGSATNYGYTF. The DNA of the CDR3 is TGCGCCAGCAGCCCTGGCTCAGCTACTAACTATGGCTACACCTTC.

The chain employs TRBV2 and TRBJ1-2; TRBD1 might be the D (5 bases). V was trimmed by 4 bases and J by 5 bases, leaving 8 bases between them. Germline V gene data show CDR1 as SNHLY and CDR2 as FYNNEI. The CDR3 loop spans 12 amino acids. The DNA for the CDR3 is TGTGCCAGCAGTGGCGGGGGATATGGCTACACCTTC. Encoded protein: CASSGGGYGYTF. The full variable domain, completed using reference TRBV2 and TRBJ1-2, is EPEVTQTPSHQVTQMGQEVILRCVPISNHLYFYWYRQILGQKVEFLVSFYNNEISEKSEIFDDQFSVERPDGSNFTLKIRSTKLEDSAMYFCASSGGGYGYTFGSGTRLTVV.

This sequence joins TRBV5-6 and TRBJ2-5; 7 bases are shared with TRBD2. V lost 0 bases and J lost 5; bases outside the gene matches: 7. CDR3 length: 15 residues. Germline CDR1 reads SGHDT; CDR2 reads YYEEEE. CDR3 sequence (DNA): TGTGCCAGCAGCTTGGAGGCCGGGGGGTATGAGACCCAGTACTTC. Protein: CASSLEAGGYETQYF.